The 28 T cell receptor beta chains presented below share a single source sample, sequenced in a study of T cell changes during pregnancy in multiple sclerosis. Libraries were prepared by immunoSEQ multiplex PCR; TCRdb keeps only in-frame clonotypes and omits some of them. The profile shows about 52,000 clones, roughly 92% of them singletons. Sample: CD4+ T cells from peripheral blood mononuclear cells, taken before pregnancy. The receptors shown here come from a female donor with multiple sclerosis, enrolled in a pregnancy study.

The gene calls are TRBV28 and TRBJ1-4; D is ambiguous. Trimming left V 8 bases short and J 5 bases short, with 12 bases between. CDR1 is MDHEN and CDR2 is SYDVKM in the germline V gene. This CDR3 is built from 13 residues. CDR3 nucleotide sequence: TGTGCCAGCGGAGGGCCCGTCAATGAAAAACTGTTTTTT. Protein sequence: CASGGPVNEKLFF.

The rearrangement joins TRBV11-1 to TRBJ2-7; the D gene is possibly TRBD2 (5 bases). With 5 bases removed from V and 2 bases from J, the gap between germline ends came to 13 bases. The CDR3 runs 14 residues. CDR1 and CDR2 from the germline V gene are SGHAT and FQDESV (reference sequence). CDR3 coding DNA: TGTGCCAGCAGCCCCCAACGGGGTCCCTACGAGCAGTACTTC. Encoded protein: CASSPQRGPYEQYF.

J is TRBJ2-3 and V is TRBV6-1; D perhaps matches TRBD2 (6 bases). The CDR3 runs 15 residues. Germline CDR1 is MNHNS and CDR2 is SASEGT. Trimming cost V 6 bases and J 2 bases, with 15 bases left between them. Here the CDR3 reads CASSKRPGDTDTQYF. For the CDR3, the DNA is TGTGCCAGCAGCAAGCGACCGGGAGACACAGATACGCAGTATTTT.

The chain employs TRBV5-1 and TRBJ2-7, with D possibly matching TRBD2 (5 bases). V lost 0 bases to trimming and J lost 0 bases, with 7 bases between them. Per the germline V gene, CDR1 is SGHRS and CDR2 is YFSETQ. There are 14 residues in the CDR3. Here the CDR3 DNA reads TGCGCCAGCAGCTTGGCTGGGAGCTCCTACGAGCAGTACTTC. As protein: CASSLAGSSYEQYF.

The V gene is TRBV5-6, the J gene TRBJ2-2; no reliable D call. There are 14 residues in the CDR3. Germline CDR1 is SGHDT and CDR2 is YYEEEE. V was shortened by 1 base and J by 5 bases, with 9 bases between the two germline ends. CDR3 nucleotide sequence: TGTGCCAGCAGCTTGTACGCCGGGACCGGGGAGCTGTTTTTT. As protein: CASSLYAGTGELFF. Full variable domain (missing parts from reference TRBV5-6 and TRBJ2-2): DAGVTQSPTHLIKTRGQQVTLRCSPKSGHDTVSWYQQALGQGPQFIFQYYEEEERQRGNFPDRFSGHQFPNYSSELNVNALLLGDSALYLCASSLYAGTGELFFGEGSRLTVL.

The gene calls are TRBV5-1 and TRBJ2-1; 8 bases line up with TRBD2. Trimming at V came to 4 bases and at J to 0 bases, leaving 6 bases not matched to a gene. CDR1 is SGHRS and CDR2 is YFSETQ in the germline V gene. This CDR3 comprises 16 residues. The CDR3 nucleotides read TGCGCCAGCAGCACCTATAGCGGGACCTCCTACAATGAGCAGTTCTTC. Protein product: CASSTYSGTSYNEQFF.

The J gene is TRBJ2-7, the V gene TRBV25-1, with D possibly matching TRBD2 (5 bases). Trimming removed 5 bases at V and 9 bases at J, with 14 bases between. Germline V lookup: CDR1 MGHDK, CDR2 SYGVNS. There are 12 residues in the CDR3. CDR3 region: CASSFETKTQYF. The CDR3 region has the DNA TGTGCCAGCAGTTTCGAGACTAAGACGCAGTACTTC.

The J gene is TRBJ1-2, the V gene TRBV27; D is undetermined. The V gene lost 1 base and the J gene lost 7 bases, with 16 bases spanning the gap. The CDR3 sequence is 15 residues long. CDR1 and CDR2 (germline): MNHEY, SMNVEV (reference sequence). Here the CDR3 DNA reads TGTGCCAGCAGTTTATTTTCGGGGATCGAGGCTGGCTACACCTTC. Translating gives CASSLFSGIEAGYTF.

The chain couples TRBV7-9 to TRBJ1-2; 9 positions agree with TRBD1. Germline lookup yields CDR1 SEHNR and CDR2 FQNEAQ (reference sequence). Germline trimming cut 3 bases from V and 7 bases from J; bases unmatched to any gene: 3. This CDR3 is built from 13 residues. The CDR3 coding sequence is TGTGCCAGCAGCTTGGGACAGGGACCTGGCTACACCTTC. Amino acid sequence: CASSLGQGPGYTF.

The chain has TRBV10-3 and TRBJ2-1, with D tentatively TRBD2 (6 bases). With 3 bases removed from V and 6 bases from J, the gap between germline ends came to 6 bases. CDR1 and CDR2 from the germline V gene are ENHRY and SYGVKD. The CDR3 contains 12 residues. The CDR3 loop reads CAISEAGNEQFF. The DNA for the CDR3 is TGTGCCATCAGTGAAGCGGGCAATGAGCAGTTCTTC.

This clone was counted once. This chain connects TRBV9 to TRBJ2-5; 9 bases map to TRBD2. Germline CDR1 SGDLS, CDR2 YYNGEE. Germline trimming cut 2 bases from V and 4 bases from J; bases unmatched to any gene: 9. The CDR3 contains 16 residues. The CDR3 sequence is CASSVRHSGSGETQYF. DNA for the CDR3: TGTGCCAGCAGCGTTAGACATAGCGGGAGCGGAGAGACCCAGTACTTC.

DNA for the CDR3: TGTGCCAGTAGTATAGTCCGCAGGGACACTGAAGCTTTCTTT. Residues: CASSIVRRDTEAFF. The V gene is TRBV19, the J gene TRBJ1-1; perhaps TRBD1 as D (5 bases). The germline V gene encodes CDR1 LNHDA and CDR2 SQIVND (reference sequence). The CDR3 sequence is 14 residues long. V was shortened by 1 base and J by 3 bases, with 9 bases between the two germline ends.

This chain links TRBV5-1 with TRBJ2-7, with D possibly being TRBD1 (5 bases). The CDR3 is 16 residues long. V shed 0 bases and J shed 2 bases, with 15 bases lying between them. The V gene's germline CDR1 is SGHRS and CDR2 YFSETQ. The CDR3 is CASSLGGIPATYEQYF. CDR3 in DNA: TGCGCCAGCAGCTTGGGGGGCATTCCGGCGACCTACGAGCAGTACTTC.

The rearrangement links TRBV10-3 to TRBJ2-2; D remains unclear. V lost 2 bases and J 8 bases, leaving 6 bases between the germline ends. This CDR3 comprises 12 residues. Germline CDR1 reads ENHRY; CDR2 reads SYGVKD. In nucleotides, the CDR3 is TGTGCCATCAGTGAGGGCCCGGGGGAGCTGTTTTTT. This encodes CAISEGPGELFF.

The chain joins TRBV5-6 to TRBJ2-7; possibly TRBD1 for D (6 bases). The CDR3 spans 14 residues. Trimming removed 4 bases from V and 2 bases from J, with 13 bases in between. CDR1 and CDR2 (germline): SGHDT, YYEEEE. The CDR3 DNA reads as TGTGCCAGCAGCCCCCAGGACAGTCCCTACGAGCAGTACTTC. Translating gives CASSPQDSPYEQYF.

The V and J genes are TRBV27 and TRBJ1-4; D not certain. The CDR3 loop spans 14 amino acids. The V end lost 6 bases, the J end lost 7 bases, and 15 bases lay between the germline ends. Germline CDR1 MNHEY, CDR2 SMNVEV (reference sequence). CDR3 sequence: CASSLSGQTEKLFF. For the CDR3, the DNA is TGTGCCAGCAGCCTGTCGGGTCAGACTGAAAAACTGTTTTTT. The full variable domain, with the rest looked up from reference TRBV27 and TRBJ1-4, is EAQVTQNPRYLITVTGKKLTVTCSQNMNHEYMSWYRQDPGLGLRQIYYSMNVEVTDKGDVPEGYKVSRKEKRNFPLILESPSPNQTSLYFCASSLSGQTEKLFFGSGTQLSVL.

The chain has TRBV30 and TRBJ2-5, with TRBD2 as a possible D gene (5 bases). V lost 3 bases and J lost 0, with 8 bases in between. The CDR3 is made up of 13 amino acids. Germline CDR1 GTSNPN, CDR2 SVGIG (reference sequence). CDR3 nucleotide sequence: TGTGCCTGGAGCCGCGGGTACCAAGAGACCCAGTACTTC. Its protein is CAWSRGYQETQYF.

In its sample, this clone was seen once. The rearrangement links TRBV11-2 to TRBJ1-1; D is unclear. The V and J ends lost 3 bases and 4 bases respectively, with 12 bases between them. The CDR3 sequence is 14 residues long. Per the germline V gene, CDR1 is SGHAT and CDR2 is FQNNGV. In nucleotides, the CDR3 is TGTGCCAGCAGCTTTATCCAGGCGGGCACTGAAGCTTTCTTT. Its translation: CASSFIQAGTEAFF.

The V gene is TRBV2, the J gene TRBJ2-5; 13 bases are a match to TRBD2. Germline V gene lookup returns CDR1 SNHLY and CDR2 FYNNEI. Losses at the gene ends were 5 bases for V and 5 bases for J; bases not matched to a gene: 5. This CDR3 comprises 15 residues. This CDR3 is CASSTSGRARETQYF. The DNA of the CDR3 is TGTGCCAGCAGTACTAGCGGGAGGGCCAGGGAGACCCAGTACTTC.

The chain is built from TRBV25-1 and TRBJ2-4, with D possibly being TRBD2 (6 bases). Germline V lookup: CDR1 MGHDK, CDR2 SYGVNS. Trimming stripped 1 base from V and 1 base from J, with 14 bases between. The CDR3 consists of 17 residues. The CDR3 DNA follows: TGTGCCAGCAGTGAATTGGGGGAGGTAGGGGCCAAAAACATTCAGTACTTC. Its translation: CASSELGEVGAKNIQYF.

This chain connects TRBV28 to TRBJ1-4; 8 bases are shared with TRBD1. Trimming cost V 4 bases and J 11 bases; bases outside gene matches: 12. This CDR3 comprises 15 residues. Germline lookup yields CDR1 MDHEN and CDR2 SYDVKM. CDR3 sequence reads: CASSSLRTGLWKLFF. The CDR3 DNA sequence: TGTGCCAGCAGTTCGCTCCGGACAGGGCTTTGGAAACTGTTTTTT.

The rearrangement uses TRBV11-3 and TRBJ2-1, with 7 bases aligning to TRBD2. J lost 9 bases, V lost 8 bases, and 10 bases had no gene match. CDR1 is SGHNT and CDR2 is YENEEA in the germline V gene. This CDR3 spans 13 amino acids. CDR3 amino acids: CASSQTREGEQFF. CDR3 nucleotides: TGTGCCAGCTCCCAGACCAGGGAGGGTGAGCAGTTCTTC.

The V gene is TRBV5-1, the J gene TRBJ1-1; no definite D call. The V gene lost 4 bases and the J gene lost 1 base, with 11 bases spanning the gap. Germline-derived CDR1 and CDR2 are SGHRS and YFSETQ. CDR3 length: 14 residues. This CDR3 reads CASSPRGTNTEAFF. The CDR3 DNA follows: TGCGCCAGCAGCCCTCGAGGTACGAACACTGAAGCTTTCTTT.

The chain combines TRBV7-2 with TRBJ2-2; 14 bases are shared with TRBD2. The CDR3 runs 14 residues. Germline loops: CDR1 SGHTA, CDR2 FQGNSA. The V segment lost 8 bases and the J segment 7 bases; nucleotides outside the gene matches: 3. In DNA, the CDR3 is TGTGCCAGCTCCGGACTAGCGGGAGGCGGGGAGCTGTTTTTT. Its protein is CASSGLAGGGELFF. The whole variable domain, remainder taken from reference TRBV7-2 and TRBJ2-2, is GAGVSQSPSNKVTEKGKDVELRCDPISGHTALYWYRQSLGQGLEFLIYFQGNSAPDKSGLPSDRFSAERTGGSVSTLTIQRTQQEDSAVYLCASSGLAGGGELFFGEGSRLTVL.

For the CDR3, the DNA is TGTGCCAGTAGTGGGACAGTGAACACTGAAGCTTTCTTT. This gives the protein CASSGTVNTEAFF. The chain links TRBV19 to TRBJ1-1, with 7 bases lining up with TRBD1. The germline gives CDR1 LNHDA, CDR2 SQIVND (reference sequence). This CDR3 is 13 amino acids long. Trimming at V came to 5 bases and at J to 0 bases, leaving 0 bases not matched to a gene.

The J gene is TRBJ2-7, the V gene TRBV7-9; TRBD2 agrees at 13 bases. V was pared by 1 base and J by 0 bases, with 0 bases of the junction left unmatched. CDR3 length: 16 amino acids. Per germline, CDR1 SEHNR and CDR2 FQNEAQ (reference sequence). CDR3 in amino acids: CASSLGLAGGSYEQYF. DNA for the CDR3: TGTGCCAGCAGCTTAGGACTAGCGGGAGGCTCCTACGAGCAGTACTTC.

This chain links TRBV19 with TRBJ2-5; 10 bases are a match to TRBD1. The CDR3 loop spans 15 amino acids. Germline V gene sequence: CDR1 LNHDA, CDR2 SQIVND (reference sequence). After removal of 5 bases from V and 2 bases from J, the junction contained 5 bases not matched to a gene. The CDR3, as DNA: TGTGCCAGTAGTGATTGGGACAGGGGACAAGAGACCCAGTACTTC. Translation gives CASSDWDRGQETQYF.

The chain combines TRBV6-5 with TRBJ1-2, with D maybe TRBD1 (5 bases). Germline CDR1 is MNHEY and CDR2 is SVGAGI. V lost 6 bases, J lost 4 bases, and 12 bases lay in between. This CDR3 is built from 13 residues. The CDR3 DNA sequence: TGTGCCAGCAGGGAGACAGACCTCTATGGCTACACCTTC. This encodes CASRETDLYGYTF.